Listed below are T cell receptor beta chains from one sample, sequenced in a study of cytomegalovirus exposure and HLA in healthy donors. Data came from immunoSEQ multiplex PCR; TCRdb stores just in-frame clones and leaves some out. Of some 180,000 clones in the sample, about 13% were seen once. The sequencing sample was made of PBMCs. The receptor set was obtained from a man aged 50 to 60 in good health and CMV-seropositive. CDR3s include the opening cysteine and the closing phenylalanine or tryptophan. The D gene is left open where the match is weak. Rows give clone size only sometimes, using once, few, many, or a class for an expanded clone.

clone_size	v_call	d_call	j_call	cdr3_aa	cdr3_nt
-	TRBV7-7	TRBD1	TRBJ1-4	CASSLGQGEVEKLFF	TGTGCTAGCAGCTTGGGACAGGGGGAAGTTGAAAAACTGTTTTTT
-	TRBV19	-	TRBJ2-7	CASSIRAGYEQYF	TGTGCCAGTAGTATCAGGGCAGGGTATGAGCAGTACTTC
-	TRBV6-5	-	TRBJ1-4	CASSPTGGTNEKLFF	TGTGCCAGCAGCCCCACGGGCGGGACTAATGAAAAACTGTTTTTT
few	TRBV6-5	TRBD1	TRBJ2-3	CASSERGPPDTQYF	TGTGCCAGCAGCGAGAGGGGGCCACCAGATACGCAGTATTTT
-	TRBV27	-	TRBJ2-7	CASSSFNTFLSYEQYF	TGTGCCAGCAGTAGTTTCAACACCTTCCTTTCCTACGAGCAGTACTTC
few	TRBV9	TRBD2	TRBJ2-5	CASSVVGGDFGETQYF	TGTGCCAGCAGCGTAGTTGGGGGGGATTTCGGGGAGACCCAGTACTTC
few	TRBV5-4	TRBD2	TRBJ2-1	CASSFVAGGPGEQFF	TGTGCCAGCAGCTTCGTAGCGGGGGGGCCAGGAGAGCAGTTCTTC
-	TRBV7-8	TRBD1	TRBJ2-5	CASSQQQGIQETQYF	TGTGCCAGCAGCCAACAACAGGGGATCCAAGAGACCCAGTACTTC
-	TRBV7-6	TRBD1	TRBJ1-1	CASRQGQGGSEAFF	TGTGCCAGCAGACAGGGACAGGGAGGCTCTGAAGCTTTCTTT
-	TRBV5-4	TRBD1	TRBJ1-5	CASSLQGEHQPQHF	TGTGCCAGCAGCTTGCAGGGGGAACATCAGCCCCAGCATTTT
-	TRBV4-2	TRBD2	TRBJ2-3	CASSQEVTSVADTQYF	TGTGCCAGCAGCCAAGAAGTGACTAGCGTTGCAGATACGCAGTATTTT
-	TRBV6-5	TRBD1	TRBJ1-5	CARRLDRGQHQHF	TGTGCCAGAAGGCTGGACAGGGGTCAGCACCAGCATTTT
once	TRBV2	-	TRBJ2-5	CASSDWGRIQETQYF	TGTGCCAGCAGTGACTGGGGGCGAATTCAAGAGACCCAGTACTTC
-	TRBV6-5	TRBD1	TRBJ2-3	CASSRRDRGRDTQYF	TGTGCCAGCAGTCGAAGGGACAGGGGAAGGGATACGCAGTATTTT
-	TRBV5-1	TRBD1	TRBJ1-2	CASSSGWDRGPGYTF	TGCGCCAGCAGCTCGGGATGGGACAGGGGGCCTGGCTACACCTTC
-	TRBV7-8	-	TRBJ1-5	CASSRGRAMEPQHF	TGTGCCAGCAGCCGGGGAAGAGCGATGGAGCCCCAGCATTTT
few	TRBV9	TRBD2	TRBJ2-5	CASSVVASGGTETQYF	TGTGCCAGCAGCGTAGTAGCTAGCGGGGGTACGGAGACCCAGTACTTC
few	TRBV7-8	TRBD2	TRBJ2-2	CASSSIAGGPVAGELFF	TGTGCCAGCAGCTCCATAGCGGGGGGGCCGGTCGCCGGGGAGCTGTTTTTT
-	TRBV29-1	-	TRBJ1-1	CSVDTEGAEAFF	TGCAGCGTGGATACAGAGGGAGCTGAAGCTTTCTTT
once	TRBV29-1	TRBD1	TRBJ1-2	CSATGQDGYTF	TGCAGCGCGACGGGACAGGATGGCTACACCTTC
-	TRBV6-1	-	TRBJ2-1	CASNSVAYNEQFF	TGTGCCAGCAATAGTGTCGCCTACAATGAGCAGTTCTTC
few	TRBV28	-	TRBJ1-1	CASSRGGRLNTEAFF	TGTGCCAGCAGTAGGGGGGGCAGACTTAACACTGAAGCTTTCTTT
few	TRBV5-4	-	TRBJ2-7	CASSLGTGRDEQYF	TGTGCCAGCAGCTTGGGGACAGGGAGGGACGAGCAGTACTTC
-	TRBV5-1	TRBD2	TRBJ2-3	CASSTGLAGPDTQYF	TGCGCCAGCAGCACGGGACTAGCGGGCCCAGATACGCAGTATTTT
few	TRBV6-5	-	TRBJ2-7	CASSYRPGWPEQYF	TGTGCCAGCAGCTACAGGCCAGGATGGCCCGAGCAGTACTTC
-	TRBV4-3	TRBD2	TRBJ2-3	CASSHLAGGPTDTQYF	TGCGCCAGCAGCCACTTAGCGGGGGGGCCGACAGATACGCAGTATTTT
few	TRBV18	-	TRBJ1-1	CASSNRAVNTEAFF	TGTGCCAGCTCCAACAGGGCTGTGAACACTGAAGCTTTCTTT
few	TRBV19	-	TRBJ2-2	CASSKTGWGTGELFF	TGTGCCAGTAGTAAAACAGGGTGGGGGACCGGGGAGCTGTTTTTT
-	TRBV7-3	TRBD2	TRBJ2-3	CASSLEGDSGGTDTQYF	TGTGCCAGCAGCTTAGAAGGAGATAGCGGGGGCACAGATACGCAGTATTTT
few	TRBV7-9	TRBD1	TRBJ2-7	CASSYRDRGRYEQYF	TGTGCCAGCAGCTACCGGGACAGGGGAAGGTACGAGCAGTACTTC
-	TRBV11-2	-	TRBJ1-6	CASSLVGGVGNSPLHF	TGTGCCAGCAGCTTAGTTGGGGGGGTGGGTAATTCACCCCTCCACTTT
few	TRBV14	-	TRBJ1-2	CASSPIQLAAVYGYTF	TGTGCCAGCAGCCCCATCCAACTGGCGGCCGTCTATGGCTACACCTTC
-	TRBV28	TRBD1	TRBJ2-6	CASSLMFGTAGANVLTF	TGTGCCAGCAGTTTAATGTTCGGGACAGCTGGGGCCAACGTCCTGACTTTC
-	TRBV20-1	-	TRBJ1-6	CSANQGSPLHF	TGCAGTGCTAATCAGGGGTCACCCCTCCACTTT
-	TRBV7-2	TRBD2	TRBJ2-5	CASSPGLGETQYF	TGTGCCAGCAGCCCTGGACTAGGCGAGACCCAGTACTTC
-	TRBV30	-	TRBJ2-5	CAWVTRQETQYF	TGTGCCTGGGTAACTAGACAAGAGACCCAGTACTTC
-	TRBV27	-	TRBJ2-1	CASSSRDSSPYNEQFF	TGTGCCAGCAGTTCCCGGGACTCGTCACCCTACAATGAGCAGTTCTTC
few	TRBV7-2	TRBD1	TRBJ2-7	CASSYPGQGYEQYF	TGTGCCAGCAGCTACCCGGGACAGGGGTACGAGCAGTACTTC
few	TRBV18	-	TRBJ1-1	CASSPLQDTEAFF	TGTGCCAGCTCACCACTCCAGGACACTGAAGCTTTCTTT
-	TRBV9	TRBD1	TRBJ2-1	CASSVEGTGGNEQFF	TGTGCCAGCAGCGTAGAAGGGACAGGGGGAAATGAGCAGTTCTTC
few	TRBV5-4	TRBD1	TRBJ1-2	CASSLVGTGNGYTF	TGTGCCAGCAGCTTGGTAGGGACAGGGAACGGCTACACCTTC
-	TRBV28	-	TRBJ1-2	CASSSIGTTNYGYTF	TGTGCCAGCAGTTCAATCGGGACAACTAACTATGGCTACACCTTC
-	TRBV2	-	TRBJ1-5	CASNGQTGQPQHF	TGTGCCAGTAATGGACAGACGGGTCAGCCCCAGCATTTT
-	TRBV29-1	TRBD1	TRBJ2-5	CSVETGGWETQYF	TGCAGCGTTGAGACAGGGGGCTGGGAGACCCAGTACTTC
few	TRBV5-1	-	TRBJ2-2	CASSMTVSNTGELFF	TGCGCCAGCAGCATGACAGTTTCAAACACCGGGGAGCTGTTTTTT
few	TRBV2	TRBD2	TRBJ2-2	CASSQVAGGTGELFF	TGTGCCAGCAGTCAAGTAGCGGGGGGTACCGGGGAGCTGTTTTTT